This TCR beta chain was obtained from a study of T cell clonotyping in hematopoietic cell transplantation. Method: immunoSEQ multiplex PCR; TCRdb's copy keeps in-frame clones and lacks some. The sample holds 5,000 to 6,500 clones; roughly three quarters are singletons and the top ten take 35% to 40%. The CDR3 consists of 12 residues. The ends were cut back, 1 base at V and 0 bases at J, with 4 bases in the middle. Germline values: CDR1 GTSNPN, CDR2 SVGIG (reference sequence). Sample: peripheral blood mononuclear cells, taken 180 days after allogeneic stem cell transplant. The V and J genes are TRBV30 and TRBJ2-7; no definite D call. This clonotype was sampled from a male patient between 65 and 79 years old who had an allogeneic stem cell transplant from an unrelated donor, so T cells may come from the graft donor. Some clones in this sample may be carry-over from other donors' samples. The CDR3 is CAWSGVSYEQYF. The CDR3 bases are TGTGCCTGGAGTGGAGTCTCCTACGAGCAGTACTTC.